The 25 T cell receptor beta chains reported below all come from one sample, sequenced in a study of cytomegalovirus exposure and HLA in healthy donors. Amplification used 60 Vbeta primers and 13 Jbeta primers. Data came from immunoSEQ multiplex PCR; TCRdb stores just in-frame clones and leaves some out. The sample carries some 160,000 clones, around 80% recorded once. The source material was PBMCs. These receptors came from a boy under 10 years old in good health and CMV-seronegative.

This rearrangement joins TRBV28 to TRBJ1-6; D remains ambiguous. Per germline, CDR1 MDHEN and CDR2 SYDVKM. This CDR3 comprises 14 residues. Between the trimmed V and J ends, which lost 10 bases and 0 bases, there was a span of 10 bases. CDR3 sequence reads: CAMSQSSYNSPLHF. The CDR3, as DNA: TGTGCCATGTCACAGAGCTCCTATAATTCACCCCTCCACTTT.

This chain connects TRBV28 to TRBJ1-2, with D possibly matching TRBD1 (6 bases). The CDR3 covers 13 residues. V was pared by 5 bases and J by 7 bases, with 14 bases between. Germline CDR1 and CDR2: MDHEN and SYDVKM. The CDR3 loop is CASSEPGHGGYTF. In DNA form, the CDR3 reads TGTGCCAGCAGTGAACCGGGACACGGTGGCTACACCTTC.

This rearrangement joins TRBV27 to TRBJ1-6; TRBD1 matches 9 bases. Losses at the gene ends were 8 bases for V and 5 bases for J; bases not matched to a gene: 13. This CDR3 contains 17 residues. CDR1 MNHEY and CDR2 SMNVEV come from the germline V gene (reference sequence). CDR3 residues: CASHKTGGTGHNSPLHF. The CDR3 DNA sequence: TGTGCCAGCCATAAGACAGGGGGGACAGGACATAATTCACCCCTCCACTTT.

This chain uses TRBV4-1 with TRBJ1-5, with D possibly matching TRBD1 (5 bases). Germline values: CDR1 MGHRA, CDR2 YSYEKL. The CDR3 has 14 residues. The V end was cut by 0 bases, the J end by 4 bases, with 7 bases between. The CDR3, as DNA: TGCGCCAGCAGCCAAGAAACAGGAAATCAGCCCCAGCATTTT. Translated: CASSQETGNQPQHF.

The chain carries TRBV7-3 and TRBJ2-2; D unclear. CDR3 length: 14 amino acids. Germline assignment: CDR1 SGHTA and CDR2 FQGTGA. Trimming removed 5 bases from V and 5 bases from J, with 12 bases in between. This CDR3 reads CASSQSGGTGELFF. DNA for the CDR3: TGTGCCAGCAGCCAATCGGGTGGAACCGGGGAGCTGTTTTTT.

This chain connects TRBV27 to TRBJ1-6, with 7 bases identical to TRBD1. Per germline, CDR1 MNHEY and CDR2 SMNVEV (reference sequence). V lost 3 bases and J lost 9; bases outside the gene matches: 5. The CDR3 contains 14 residues. CDR3 in amino acids: CASSLTGSISPLHF. The CDR3 DNA is TGTGCCAGCAGTTTGACAGGGTCGATTTCACCCCTCCACTTT.

This rearrangement joins TRBV5-5 to TRBJ2-1; D is perhaps TRBD1 (5 bases). V gave up 7 bases and J gave up 4 bases, with 15 bases separating them. Germline lookup yields CDR1 SGHKS and CDR2 YYEKEE (reference sequence). CDR3 size: 14 residues. Here the CDR3 DNA reads TGTGCCAGCGAAAAAGGGGCACAGTACAATGAGCAGTTCTTC. Its protein product is CASEKGAQYNEQFF.

The CDR3 coding sequence is TGTGCCACCAGCAGAGACCCCATATTTACACAGGCACGAGGCCGAAAACTGTTTTTT. This codes for CATSRDPIFTQARGRKLFF. V usage is TRBV15 and J usage is TRBJ1-4; D perhaps matches TRBD1 (5 bases). Per germline, CDR1 LNHNV and CDR2 YYDKDF (reference sequence). This CDR3 region has 19 residues. V was pared by 0 bases and J by 10 bases, with 27 bases between.

The chain is built from TRBV5-4 and TRBJ2-3, with TRBD1 matching 9 bases. The CDR3 spans 16 residues. Germline CDR1 and CDR2: SGHNT and YYREEE (reference sequence). J was trimmed by 0 bases and V by 3 bases; bases with no gene match: 5. The CDR3 region has the DNA TGTGCCAGCAGCTCGGACAGGGGATTCAGCACAGATACGCAGTATTTT. The encoded protein is CASSSDRGFSTDTQYF.

This chain uses TRBV29-1 with TRBJ2-2; D perhaps matches TRBD2 (6 bases). Trimming stripped 3 bases from V and 1 base from J, with 9 bases between. CDR3 length equals 14 residues. Germline V lookup: CDR1 SQVTM, CDR2 ANQGSEA. CDR3 residues: CSVDLGGNTGELFF. In nucleotides, the CDR3 is TGCAGCGTTGATCTGGGAGGGAACACCGGGGAGCTGTTTTTT.

The V and J genes are TRBV28 and TRBJ1-1, with D possibly matching TRBD1 (6 bases). The V and J ends lost 1 base and 5 bases respectively, with 17 bases between them. Germline loops: CDR1 MDHEN, CDR2 SYDVKM. The CDR3 has 16 amino acids. The CDR3 region is CASSLLQGPGTTEAFF. Written as DNA, the CDR3 is TGTGCCAGCAGTTTATTACAGGGACCGGGTACGACTGAAGCTTTCTTT.

V usage is TRBV20-1 and J usage is TRBJ2-1; 7 positions match TRBD2. Germline-derived CDR1 and CDR2 are DFQATT and SNEGSKA (reference sequence). CDR3 length: 11 amino acids. V shed 5 bases and J 13 bases; nucleotides not matched to a gene: 8. DNA of the CDR3: TGCAGTGCTCCCCTGGGGGGGGGTCAGTTCTTC. This sequence encodes CSAPLGGGQFF.

The gene calls are TRBV7-2 and TRBJ1-2; D may be TRBD1 (6 bases). CDR1 is SGHTA and CDR2 is FQGNSA in the germline V gene. The CDR3 has 14 amino acids. Trimming took off 1 base at V and 4 bases at J, with 10 bases between the two ends. The CDR3 DNA follows: TGTGCCAGCAGCTTAGACAGGGTCAGCTATGGCTACACCTTC. The encoded protein is CASSLDRVSYGYTF.

The chain couples TRBV7-2 to TRBJ2-3; tentative D call: TRBD2 (5 bases). Trimming stripped 4 bases from V and 0 bases from J, with 8 bases between. CDR1 is SGHTA and CDR2 is FQGNSA in the germline V gene. The CDR3 is 14 amino acids. The CDR3 region has the DNA TGTGCCAGCAGCTCGGGATTCAGCACAGATACGCAGTATTTT. It encodes CASSSGFSTDTQYF.

The J gene is TRBJ1-2, the V gene TRBV28; 8 bases match TRBD1. The CDR3 is 13 amino acids. Per the germline V gene, CDR1 is MDHEN and CDR2 is SYDVKM. V lost 5 bases to trimming and J lost 4 bases; unmatched junction nucleotides: 3. The CDR3 nucleotides read TGTGCCAGCAGTGAAGGGACAGGCTATGGCTACACCTTC. The encoded protein is CASSEGTGYGYTF.

The chain uses TRBV4-1 and TRBJ2-1; 8 bases agree with TRBD2. Germline loops: CDR1 MGHRA, CDR2 YSYEKL. This CDR3 contains 15 residues. Losses at the gene ends were 4 bases for V and 7 bases for J; bases not matched to a gene: 9. CDR3 loop: CASSPSGLAVNEQFF. DNA for the CDR3: TGCGCCAGCAGCCCATCCGGACTAGCAGTAAATGAGCAGTTCTTC.

J is TRBJ1-2 and V is TRBV7-9; 7 bases align to TRBD1. With 1 base clipped from V and 8 bases from J, the junction kept 10 bases outside the gene matches. From germline, CDR1 is SEHNR and CDR2 FQNEAQ (reference sequence). This CDR3 comprises 15 residues. The CDR3 DNA reads as TGTGCCAGCAGCTTAGTCGGTGGGACAGAAAACGGCTACACCTTC. It codes for CASSLVGGTENGYTF. Combining the CDR3 with reference TRBV7-9 and TRBJ1-2 gives the whole variable domain DTGVSQNPRHKITKRGQNVTFRCDPISEHNRLYWYRQTLGQGPEFLTYFQNEAQLEKSRLLSDRFSAERPKGSFSTLEIQRTEQGDSAMYLCASSLVGGTENGYTFGSGTRLTVV.

V gene TRBV19 combines with J gene TRBJ2-7; TRBD2 matches 8 bases. Germline CDR1 reads LNHDA; CDR2 reads SQIVND (reference sequence). The CDR3 is 16 amino acids. J gave up 0 bases and V 4 bases, and 8 bases lay outside the gene matches. Here the CDR3 DNA reads TGTGCCAGTAGTAATCCAGGCGGGAGGTCCTCCTACGAGCAGTACTTC. Protein: CASSNPGGRSSYEQYF.

The CDR3 sequence is CAWSADRPPLHF. CDR3 DNA sequence: TGTGCCTGGAGTGCCGACAGACCACCCCTCCACTTT. The chain couples TRBV30 to TRBJ1-6, with a tentative D call TRBD1 (5 bases). Germline V gene data show CDR1 as GTSNPN and CDR2 as SVGIG (reference sequence). V lost 1 base to trimming and J lost 11 bases, with 9 bases between them. The CDR3 loop spans 12 amino acids.

This rearrangement joins TRBV7-9 to TRBJ1-1; 7 bases line up with TRBD1. Germline V gene sequence: CDR1 SEHNR, CDR2 FQNEAQ (reference sequence). V shed 1 base, J shed 2 bases, and the junction held 7 bases outside the gene matches. This CDR3 has 16 amino acids. The CDR3, as DNA: TGTGCCAGCAGCTTAGGGAGAACAGGGGTTAACACTGAAGCTTTCTTT. This encodes CASSLGRTGVNTEAFF.

The V call is TRBV6-5, the J call TRBJ1-2; no reliable D call. Trimming removed 5 bases from V and 4 bases from J, with 14 bases in between. Germline loops: CDR1 MNHEY, CDR2 SVGAGI. The CDR3 has 14 amino acids. CDR3 in DNA: TGTGCCAGCAGTCGGCTCAACAGACCCTATGGCTACACCTTC. It is translated as CASSRLNRPYGYTF.

This clone was seen a handful of times. This chain links TRBV30 with TRBJ1-2; a possible D gene is TRBD1 (6 bases). The germline V gene encodes CDR1 GTSNPN and CDR2 SVGIG (reference sequence). This CDR3 is 14 amino acids long. V dropped 2 bases and J dropped 4 bases, with 14 bases sitting between them. This CDR3 reads CAWSPPTGIYGYTF. CDR3 DNA: TGTGCCTGGAGTCCCCCCACAGGGATCTATGGCTACACCTTC.

V is TRBV11-2 and J is TRBJ2-7; TRBD1 agrees at 8 bases. The ends lost 0 bases at V and 1 base at J; junction bases unmatched: 2. CDR1 is SGHAT, CDR2 FQNNGV, per germline. The CDR3 runs to 15 residues. The DNA for the CDR3 is TGTGCCAGCAGCTTAGACCGGGACAGGTCCTACGAGCAGTACTTC. It specifies CASSLDRDRSYEQYF.

The genes are TRBV10-3 and TRBJ2-3; 13 nucleotides line up with TRBD2. The CDR3 is 17 amino acids. The germline gives CDR1 ENHRY, CDR2 SYGVKD. V lost 7 bases to trimming and J lost 2 bases; unmatched junction nucleotides: 9. The CDR3 coding sequence is TGTGCCATCAAGAACCGGACTAGCGGGGGAGACACAGATACGCAGTATTTT. Translating gives CAIKNRTSGGDTDTQYF.

This clone was seen only once. The chain has TRBV7-9 and TRBJ1-5; no definite D call. In germline, CDR1 is SEHNR, CDR2 FQNEAQ (reference sequence). This CDR3 has 15 residues. V was clipped by 1 base and J by 4 bases, with 11 bases between them. DNA of the CDR3: TGTGCCAGCAGCTTAGACGTACAGCAAAATCAGCCCCAGCATTTT. Amino acid sequence: CASSLDVQQNQPQHF. The variable domain in full, completed from reference TRBV7-9 and TRBJ1-5, reads DTGVSQNPRHKITKRGQNVTFRCDPISEHNRLYWYRQTLGQGPEFLTYFQNEAQLEKSRLLSDRFSAERPKGSFSTLEIQRTEQGDSAMYLCASSLDVQQNQPQHFGDGTRLSIL.